What follows are 22 T cell receptor beta chains derived from one specimen sequenced in a study of T-cell reconstitution after alpha-beta-depleted transplantation in children (dated by TCRdb to the mid-2010s). Libraries came from PCR. TCRdb records Illumina HiSeq 2500 as the sequencer. To normalize quantification of the TCRbeta repertoire, the TCR libraries were built with molecular barcoding that relied on unique molecular identifiers. TCRdb trimmed the raw reads at Q25, called clones with MiXCR and kept productive beta chains. All rows with the same CDR3 protein become a single entry with the most common DNA and genes. A total of about 870,000 distinct CDR3 sequences appear in this sample, roughly 16% of them only once. The ten top clones hold 5% of the sample. Reading the label with the study, this specimen's treatment or condition is: allogeneic hematopoietic cell transplantation with graft depleted of TCRalphabeta T cells and CD19 B cells.

The source was PBMCs, mostly from graft donor cells, collected 360 days after TCRalphabeta/CD19-depleted stem cell transplant. The receptor set was obtained from a male patient younger than 18 who had a stem cell transplant for acute lymphoblastic leukemia, so the T cells may come from the graft donor.

This clonotype was recorded a few times. The rearrangement links TRBV7-6 to TRBJ1-1; 8 nucleotides align to TRBD1. CDR1 is SGHVS and CDR2 is FNYEAQ in the germline V gene. This CDR3 is built from 15 residues. V lost 5 bases and J lost 1; bases outside the gene matches: 6. The CDR3 spells CASSPPDRGNTEAFF. DNA of the CDR3: TGTGCCAGCAGCCCCCCCGACAGGGGGAACACTGAAGCTTTCTTT.

There are many counts of this clonotype. The V gene is TRBV5-1, the J gene TRBJ2-1, with a tentative D call TRBD2 (5 bases). This CDR3 is 14 amino acids long. Germline lookup yields CDR1 SGHRS and CDR2 YFSETQ. V was trimmed by 4 bases and J by 3 bases, leaving 11 bases between them. CDR3 DNA: TGCGCCAGCAGCCGGGATGTGTACTACAATGAGCAGTTCTTC. Its translation: CASSRDVYYNEQFF.

The sample holds a few counts of this clonotype. The chain recombines TRBV5-4 with TRBJ2-7; tentatively, D is TRBD1 (6 bases). V dropped 4 bases and J dropped 5 bases, with 19 bases sitting between them. Germline assignment: CDR1 SGHNT and CDR2 YYREEE (reference sequence). This CDR3 has 15 residues. CDR3 loop: CASSLQGPPGHEQYF. DNA for the CDR3: TGTGCCAGCAGCCTACAGGGACCCCCGGGCCACGAGCAGTACTTC.

This clonotype was seen repeatedly, ten times or more. V and J are TRBV12-3 or TRBV12-4 and TRBJ2-7; a weak D match, TRBD1 (5 bases). This CDR3 has 12 amino acids. The V gene lost 6 bases and the J gene lost 2 bases, with 8 bases spanning the gap. CDR3 sequence: CASRRTPYEQYF. The CDR3 DNA reads TGTGCCAGCAGGCGGACACCCTACGAGCAGTACTTC.

The sample holds many counts of this clonotype. J is TRBJ2-5 and V is TRBV20-1; TRBD1 is a possible D gene (6 bases). Germline V gene lookup returns CDR1 DFQATT and CDR2 SNEGSKA (reference sequence). The CDR3 extends over 15 amino acids. V was cut by 3 bases and J by 2 bases, with 16 bases left in between. For the CDR3, the DNA is TGCAGTGCTAGCCCCCAGACAGGCTTACAAGAGACCCAGTACTTC. Amino acids: CSASPQTGLQETQYF.

This chain joins TRBV27 and TRBJ2-3, with D maybe TRBD1 (5 bases). The CDR3 runs to 15 residues. The germline CDR1 and CDR2 sequences are MNHEY and SMNVEV (reference sequence). Trimming pared 7 bases from V and 5 bases from J, leaving 19 bases between. In DNA, the CDR3 is TGTGCCAGCACTCAACAGGCTCACTTAAGAGATACGCAGTATTTT. It codes for CASTQQAHLRDTQYF.

This clonotype was counted only a few times. This chain connects TRBV12-3 or TRBV12-4 to TRBJ1-1; TRBD1 might be the D (5 bases). The V gene lost 3 bases and the J gene lost 0 bases, with 8 bases spanning the gap. The CDR3 length is 14 residues. In DNA form, the CDR3 reads TGTGCCAGCAGTTTCGGACACATGAACACTGAAGCTTTCTTT. Protein sequence: CASSFGHMNTEAFF.

The chain carries TRBV4-2 and TRBJ2-2; 7 bases fit TRBD2. This CDR3 contains 17 residues. The germline CDR1 and CDR2 sequences are LGHNA and YNFKEQ. Trimming at V came to 4 bases and at J to 1 base, leaving 9 bases not matched to a gene. The CDR3 bases are TGTGCCAGCAGCCGGCGTCGGTCGGGAGGGAACACCGGGGAGCTGTTTTTT. The encoded protein is CASSRRRSGGNTGELFF.

This clonotype appeared a few times. The rearrangement uses TRBV7-6 and TRBJ2-5; TRBD2 might be the D (6 bases). CDR1 is SGHVS, CDR2 FNYEAQ, per germline. Trimming pared 2 bases from V and 6 bases from J, leaving 16 bases between. CDR3 length: 15 residues. Here the CDR3 reads CASSLPGELGKTQYF. The CDR3 DNA reads as TGTGCCAGCAGCTTACCGGGGGAGCTGGGAAAGACCCAGTACTTC.

The J gene is TRBJ1-1, the V gene TRBV2; weak D call: TRBD1 (5 bases). Germline CDR1 and CDR2: SNHLY and FYNNEI. The CDR3 length is 14 residues. The germline V and J ends were trimmed by 6 bases and 6 bases, with 17 bases remaining between them. As DNA, the CDR3 is TGTGCCAGCAGGCCTGACAGTTTAGTCGCTGAAGCTTTCTTT. Residues: CASRPDSLVAEAFF. The full variable domain, in which reference TRBV2 and TRBJ1-1 provide the parts outside the CDR3, is EPEVTQTPSHQVTQMGQEVILRCVPISNHLYFYWYRQILGQKVEFLVSFYNNEISEKSEIFDDQFSVERPDGSNFTLKIRSTKLEDSAMYFCASRPDSLVAEAFFGQGTRLTVV.

This chain connects TRBV7-6 to TRBJ2-3, with 7 bases lining up with TRBD2. V shed 6 bases and J 2 bases; nucleotides not matched to a gene: 14. The CDR3 spans 17 residues. CDR1 and CDR2 (germline): SGHVS, FNYEAQ. The CDR3 DNA reads as TGTGCCAGCAGTTCGAGACTAGCTGAGAGTCACACAGATACGCAGTATTTT. It yields the protein CASSSRLAESHTDTQYF. Based on the CDR3 plus reference TRBV7-6 and TRBJ2-3, the full variable domain is GAGVSQSPRYKVTKRGQDVALRCDPISGHVSLYWYRQALGQGPEFLTYFNYEAQQDKSGLPNDRFSAERPEGSISTLTIQRTEQRDSAMYRCASSSRLAESHTDTQYFGPGTRLTVL.

This clonotype was observed once. The V gene is TRBV7-3, the J gene TRBJ2-7; D not certain. Germline V gene sequence: CDR1 SGHTA, CDR2 FQGTGA. The CDR3 extends over 13 amino acids. V lost 7 bases, J lost 6 bases, and 16 bases lay in between. The CDR3 DNA reads TGTGCCAGCACCAAATCCTCTGGGTCCGAGCAGTACTTC. Translation gives CASTKSSGSEQYF.

In DNA, the CDR3 is TGTGCCAGCAGCTTAGATGTAGAGAACACCATATATTTT. Translation gives CASSLDVENTIYF. This chain connects TRBV7-6 to TRBJ1-3; D gene ambiguous. The germline V gene encodes CDR1 SGHVS and CDR2 FNYEAQ. The CDR3 consists of 13 residues. The ends were cut back, 1 base at V and 7 bases at J, with 8 bases in the middle.

The sample holds a few counts of this clonotype. The chain couples TRBV7-3 to TRBJ2-3, with a possible D match to TRBD2 (6 bases). The V end lost 1 base, the J end lost 7 bases, and 15 bases lay between the germline ends. The germline CDR1 and CDR2 sequences are SGHTA and FQGTGA. CDR3 length equals 15 residues. The CDR3 is CASSLSAGTMNTQYF. The DNA of the CDR3 is TGTGCCAGCAGCTTAAGTGCGGGGACCATGAATACGCAGTATTTT. The whole variable domain, remainder taken from reference TRBV7-3 and TRBJ2-3, is GAGVSQTPSNKVTEKGKYVELRCDPISGHTALYWYRQSLGQGPEFLIYFQGTGAADDSGLPNDRFFAVRPEGSVSTLKIQRTERGDSAVYLCASSLSAGTMNTQYFGPGTRLTVL.

This clonotype has more than one count but fewer than ten. The rearrangement links TRBV14 to TRBJ2-1; weak D call: TRBD2 (5 bases). The CDR3 sequence is 16 residues long. Germline CDR1 is SGHDN and CDR2 is FVKESK. V was pared by 2 bases and J by 1 base, with 12 bases between. For the CDR3, the DNA is TGTGCCAGCAGCCAACATATCAGAGGGTCCTACAATGAGCAGTTCTTC. The encoded protein is CASSQHIRGSYNEQFF.

This clonotype appeared a few times. This chain connects TRBV7-9 to TRBJ2-7, with D maybe TRBD1 (5 bases). CDR1 is SEHNR, CDR2 FQNEAQ, per germline (reference sequence). Trimming cost V 3 bases and J 11 bases, with 14 bases left between them. This CDR3 is built from 12 residues. The CDR3 protein is CASSFPQGLKYF. DNA for the CDR3: TGTGCCAGCAGCTTTCCCCAGGGTTTGAAGTACTTC.

This clonotype has more than one count but fewer than ten. The rearrangement uses TRBV10-3 and TRBJ2-7; TRBD1 matches 7 bases. This CDR3 spans 13 amino acids. Germline CDR1 and CDR2: ENHRY and SYGVKD. V lost 6 bases to trimming and J lost 0 bases; unmatched junction nucleotides: 2. CDR3 sequence: CAIRGQYSYEQYF. As DNA, the CDR3 is TGTGCCATCAGGGGACAGTACTCCTACGAGCAGTACTTC.

This clonotype has a count of ten or more. The V call is TRBV4-1, the J call TRBJ2-1, with a weak D call TRBD2 (5 bases). The CDR3 is 16 residues long. CDR1 and CDR2 from the germline V gene are MGHRA and YSYEKL. V gave up 3 bases and J gave up 0 bases, with 12 bases separating them. The CDR3 protein is CASSHRAVSSYNEQFF. The CDR3, as DNA: TGCGCCAGCAGCCATCGAGCGGTAAGCTCCTACAATGAGCAGTTCTTC.

This clonotype was recorded a few times. CDR3 sequence (DNA): TGTGCCAGCAGCCCCCGGGAAACTAATGAAAAACTGTTTTTT. This codes for CASSPRETNEKLFF. The gene calls are TRBV7-9 and TRBJ1-4; no firm D call. The CDR3 runs 14 residues. V gave up 5 bases and J gave up 1 base, with 8 bases separating them. In germline, CDR1 is SEHNR, CDR2 FQNEAQ (reference sequence).

A few counts support this clonotype. V and J are TRBV4-1 and TRBJ2-2, with D unresolved. V shed 4 bases and J shed 7 bases, with 16 bases lying between them. The germline CDR1 and CDR2 sequences are MGHRA and YSYEKL. This CDR3 has 15 residues. The CDR3 spells CASSRPAPNGGELFF. CDR3 in DNA: TGCGCCAGCAGCCGGCCGGCCCCTAACGGCGGGGAGCTGTTTTTT.

This clonotype was detected a few times. The rearrangement joins TRBV20-1 to TRBJ1-4, with no clear D. There are 15 residues in the CDR3. Deletions cut 0 bases from V and 8 bases from J, with 16 bases between. Germline V gene data show CDR1 as DFQATT and CDR2 as SNEGSKA (reference sequence). CDR3 region: CSARDLGRQSEKLFF. CDR3 nucleotide sequence: TGCAGTGCTAGAGATTTGGGCAGGCAGAGCGAAAAACTGTTTTTT.

The rearrangement joins TRBV12-3 or TRBV12-4 to TRBJ1-1; 7 bases are a match to TRBD1. CDR3 length: 17 amino acids. V trimming: 0 bases; J trimming: 1 base; junction bases outside the gene matches: 8. In DNA form, the CDR3 reads TGTGCCAGCAGTTTAGCAATCTTCCGGACAGGGAACACTGAAGCTTTCTTT. Translated: CASSLAIFRTGNTEAFF.